This is a list of T cell receptor beta chains from one sample in a study of CD8+ T cells in alopecia areata. Clones were sequenced by immunoSEQ multiplex PCR, and TCRdb holds only the in-frame ones, with some missing. The table has 95,000 to 110,000 clones, under 90% seen once. The material sequenced was CD8+ T cells sorted from blood, taken between weeks 30 and 35, from a patient treated with tofacitinib. These receptors all come from a human donor with alopecia areata. The CDR3 runs from the conserved cysteine through the conserved F or W. The D gene is left open where the match is weak. Clone size is not always given. Where it is, it says once, few, many or a class for expanded clones.

v_gene	d_gene	abundance	j_gene	CDR3nt	CDR3aa
TRBV29-1	TRBD1	NA	TRBJ1-5	TGCAGCGTGGGGACAGATAGCAATCAGCCCCAGCATTTT	CSVGTDSNQPQHF
TRBV4-2	TRBD2	NA	TRBJ2-1	TGTGCCAGCAGCCAAGAGGAGCGGGAGGTGGGTTACAATGAGCAGTTCTTC	CASSQEEREVGYNEQFF
TRBV29-1	NA	NA	TRBJ2-7	TGCAGCGCCACGGGGACACCCTCCTACGAGCAGTACTTC	CSATGTPSYEQYF
TRBV19	TRBD2	NA	TRBJ2-1	TGTGCCAGTAGTATCTCAGCGGGGAATGAGCAGTTCTTC	CASSISAGNEQFF
TRBV29-1	TRBD1	NA	TRBJ1-3	TGCAGCGTTCTCCAGGGGGAAAACACCATATATTTT	CSVLQGENTIYF
TRBV10-1	NA	NA	TRBJ2-1	TGCGCCAGCAGTGAGTCACGGAGTGATGAGCAGTTCTTC	CASSESRSDEQFF
TRBV7-6	NA	NA	TRBJ2-6	TGTGCCAGCAGAACCCGTGGGGCCAACGTCCTGACCTTC	CASRTRGANVLTF
TRBV7-9	TRBD2	few	TRBJ2-7	TGTGCCAGCAGCCCGGGAGGGCCCTACGAGCAGTACTTC	CASSPGGPYEQYF
TRBV27	NA	NA	TRBJ2-7	TGTGCCAGCCGCCGGTCCGGTGAGCAGTACTTC	CASRRSGEQYF
TRBV5-1	TRBD1	NA	TRBJ2-2	TGCGCCAGCACCTTATCTACCCGACAGGGGGCGAACACCGGGGAGCTGTTTTTT	CASTLSTRQGANTGELFF
TRBV6-1	TRBD2	NA	TRBJ2-4	TGTGCCAGCGGTAAAGAGTTCGGCGGGGGGAGCCTAGCCAAAAACATTCAGTACTTC	CASGKEFGGGSLAKNIQYF
TRBV7-9	NA	once	TRBJ2-1	TGTGCCAGCAGCCCTGAACAGGGCTCAACCTACAATGAGCAGTTCTTC	CASSPEQGSTYNEQFF
TRBV7-6	NA	once	TRBJ2-2	TGTGCCAGCAGCTATGGGTTCGGGGAGCTGTTTTTT	CASSYGFGELFF
TRBV18	TRBD1	NA	TRBJ2-7	TGTGCCAGCTCACCCGGGGTCGACAGGGCCTACGAGCAGTACTTC	CASSPGVDRAYEQYF
TRBV4-1	NA	NA	TRBJ1-2	TGCGCCAGCAGCCAAGTGAGGTTCTTTAACTATGGCTACACCTTC	CASSQVRFFNYGYTF
TRBV23-1	TRBD1	NA	TRBJ1-6	TGCGCCAGCAGTAAAACGGGACAGGGAAGGGGCTCCTATAATTCACCCCTCCACTTT	CASSKTGQGRGSYNSPLHF
TRBV25-1	TRBD2	NA	TRBJ2-5	TGTGCCAGCAGTGAAAGGCAGGCGGGAGAGGAGACCCAGTACTTC	CASSERQAGEETQYF
TRBV5-1	NA	NA	TRBJ2-5	TGCGCCAGCAGCTTGCCTGGCAGTCAAGAGACCCAGTACTTC	CASSLPGSQETQYF
TRBV5-1	NA	NA	TRBJ2-3	TGCGCCAGCAGCCATCTATCCAGGGGGACTAGCACAGATACGCAGTATTTT	CASSHLSRGTSTDTQYF
TRBV27	TRBD1	NA	TRBJ2-7	TGTGCCAGCAGTTCGGGACAGTCCTACGAGCAGTACTTC	CASSSGQSYEQYF
TRBV4-1	NA	few	TRBJ1-1	TGCGCCAGCAGCCAAGTAGCGACGCGACGAGCTGAAGCTTTCTTT	CASSQVATRRAEAFF
TRBV7-9	NA	NA	TRBJ2-2	TGTGCCAGCAGCTTAGCCTTAAGGGTCGGGGAGCTGTTTTTT	CASSLALRVGELFF
TRBV14	NA	NA	TRBJ1-1	TGTGCCAGCAGCCAAGGGAGAACCTTGAACACTGAAGCTTTCTTT	CASSQGRTLNTEAFF
TRBV7-2	TRBD2	NA	TRBJ2-1	TGTGCCAGCAGCCGAACTAGCGGGGGGGCCTTTAATGAGCAGTTCTTC	CASSRTSGGAFNEQFF
TRBV29-1	TRBD2	NA	TRBJ2-1	TGCAGCGTTCTGGGGAGGCGGAGCGGGGGGAATGAGCAGTTCTTC	CSVLGRRSGGNEQFF
TRBV14	NA	NA	TRBJ1-2	TGTGCCAGCAGCCTAACCACGGGTCCGACAGACGCTAACTATGGCTACACCTTC	CASSLTTGPTDANYGYTF
TRBV5-4	TRBD2	NA	TRBJ2-3	TGTGCCAGCAACGCTAGAGCGGGGGCGGTAGATACGCAGTATTTT	CASNARAGAVDTQYF
TRBV19	NA	NA	TRBJ2-5	TGTGCCAGTAGTCCCGGGACACAGTACCAAGAGACCCAGTACTTC	CASSPGTQYQETQYF